Presented here are 24 T cell receptor beta chains from one specimen sequenced in a study of CD8 T cells in ankylosing spondylitis. MiXCR was run by TCRdb on the 5' RACE reads, yielding one entry per CDR3 protein. The repertoire holds about 230,000 distinct CDR3 sequences, with 7% to 10% as singletons. Sequencing used blood, either unsorted or a sorted T cell fraction (not recorded which). The receptors come from a female donor with ankylosing spondylitis or in good health (not recorded which).

This clonotype was seen repeatedly, ten times or more. The V call is TRBV13, the J call TRBJ2-2; the D gene is possibly TRBD2 (6 bases). The length of the CDR3 is 15 residues. Trimming cost V 5 bases and J 2 bases, with 12 bases left between them. Per the germline V gene, CDR1 is PRHDT and CDR2 is FYEKMQ (reference sequence). The CDR3 region is CASSARDFNTGELFF. The CDR3 nucleotides are TGTGCCAGCAGCGCCCGGGACTTCAACACCGGGGAGCTGTTTTTT.

In regard to this clonotype: This may be a read error: a much more frequent sequence differs by one nucleotide. This chain joins TRBV12-3 or TRBV12-4 and TRBJ2-7; TRBD2 matches at 8 bases. This CDR3 region has 14 residues. CDR3 in amino acids: CAGSFGLASAEQYF. In DNA form, the CDR3 reads TGTGCCGGCAGTTTTGGACTAGCATCGGCCGAGCAGTACTTC.

This clonotype was observed at least ten times. The chain has TRBV28 and TRBJ1-2; the D is unclear. CDR1 is MDHEN, CDR2 SYDVKM, per germline. V lost 2 bases, J lost 7 bases, and 11 bases lay in between. This CDR3 region has 13 residues. In DNA form, the CDR3 reads TGTGCCAGCAGTTTAACACCCCTAGGTGGCTACACCTTC. It yields the protein CASSLTPLGGYTF.

This clonotype was seen more than once but under ten times. The chain joins TRBV6-1 to TRBJ2-5, with D perhaps matching TRBD1 (8 bases). In germline, CDR1 is MNHNS, CDR2 SASEGT. V was shortened by 6 bases and J by 3 bases, with 17 bases between the two germline ends. The CDR3 runs to 15 residues. The chain's CDR3 is CASRHRTGREETQYF. CDR3 coding DNA: TGTGCCAGCAGACACCGGACAGGGAGGGAAGAGACCCAGTACTTC.

At least ten counts were recorded for this clonotype. The gene calls are TRBV29-1 and TRBJ2-3; TRBD2 matches at 9 bases. Germline lookup yields CDR1 SQVTM and CDR2 ANQGSEA. V lost 3 bases to trimming and J lost 5 bases; unmatched junction nucleotides: 6. This CDR3 has 14 amino acids. This CDR3 reads CSVDLAGGGDTQYF. The DNA for the CDR3 is TGCAGCGTTGATCTGGCGGGAGGGGGAGATACGCAGTATTTT.

This clonotype was found many times. This chain connects TRBV5-1 to TRBJ1-2; TRBD1 might be the D (5 bases). The V and J ends lost 2 bases and 4 bases respectively, with 15 bases between them. CDR1 is SGHRS, CDR2 YFSETQ, per germline. The CDR3 runs to 15 residues. In DNA, the CDR3 is TGCGCCAGCAGCTTCGGGGGTGGAGGGTCCTATGGCTACACCTTC. Protein sequence: CASSFGGGGSYGYTF.

This clonotype has at least ten counts. J is TRBJ2-3 and V is TRBV20-1; D might be TRBD2 (7 bases). The CDR3 extends over 13 amino acids. V was pared by 4 bases and J by 5 bases, with 13 bases between. Germline loops: CDR1 DFQATT, CDR2 SNEGSKA (reference sequence). The CDR3 region is CSAMVGGGDTQYF. CDR3 DNA: TGCAGTGCTATGGTGGGAGGGGGAGATACGCAGTATTTT.

This clonotype appeared many times. V and J are TRBV5-5 and TRBJ2-1; D call uncertain. Germline values: CDR1 SGHKS, CDR2 YYEKEE (reference sequence). Trimming removed 3 bases at V and 0 bases at J, with 10 bases between. The length of the CDR3 is 15 residues. CDR3 nucleotides: TGTGCCAGCAGCTCTGACGGAAGCTCCTACAATGAGCAGTTCTTC. This encodes CASSSDGSSYNEQFF.

This clonotype was seen at least ten times. The CDR3 nucleotides read TGTGCCAGCAGTTTTAGCGCCGGGGAGACCCAGTACTTC. It encodes CASSFSAGETQYF. The rearrangement joins TRBV5-6 to TRBJ2-5; maybe TRBD2 (5 bases). Germline CDR1 SGHDT, CDR2 YYEEEE. The ends were cut back, 5 bases at V and 5 bases at J, with 13 bases in the middle. The CDR3 has 13 residues.

This clonotype was picked up many times. V usage is TRBV12-3 or TRBV12-4 and J usage is TRBJ2-1, with 10 positions matching TRBD1. J gave up 9 bases and V 3 bases, and 5 bases lay outside the gene matches. The CDR3 totals 14 residues. The CDR3 protein is CASSFEDRGVEQFF. The DNA of the CDR3 is TGTGCCAGCAGTTTCGAGGACAGGGGGGTTGAGCAGTTCTTC.

This clonotype was seen many times. This sequence joins TRBV6-1 and TRBJ1-2, with no clear D. The CDR3 is 11 residues long. V lost 5 bases, J lost 7 bases, and 8 bases lay in between. CDR1 and CDR2 from the germline V gene are MNHNS and SASEGT. CDR3 DNA: TGTGCCAGCAGTACCCCAGGTGGCTACACCTTC. It yields the protein CASSTPGGYTF.

This clonotype was seen repeatedly, ten times or more. CDR3 bases: TGTGCCGCCCAGGGAGGGACGGGAGCCCCCTCGCAGTATTTT. It is translated as CAAQGGTGAPSQYF. This chain links TRBV10-3 with TRBJ2-3; TRBD2 matches at 7 bases. With 11 bases clipped from V and 10 bases from J, the junction kept 18 bases outside the gene matches. CDR1 is ENHRY and CDR2 is SYGVKD in the germline V gene. The CDR3 has 14 residues.

With respect to this clonotype: One base away lies a much larger clone, so this may be a sequencing read error. The gene calls are TRBV20-1 and TRBJ2-7; tentatively, D is TRBD2 (6 bases). The ends were cut back, 5 bases at V and 3 bases at J, with 17 bases in the middle. CDR3 length: 14 amino acids. Germline V gives CDR1 DFQATT, CDR2 SNEGSKA (reference sequence). In DNA form, the CDR3 reads TGCAGTGCTTCCCTCTTGGTGGGAGGCTACGAGCAGTACTTC. This translates into CSASLLVGGYEQYF.

Ten or more counts support this clonotype. V is TRBV9 and J is TRBJ2-3, with TRBD2 identical over 7 bases. Germline lookup yields CDR1 SGDLS and CDR2 YYNGEE. The trim removed 0 bases at V and 0 bases at J, leaving 13 bases unmatched. CDR3 length: 19 residues. The CDR3 nucleotides are TGTGCCAGCAGCGTAGGGTTCGGGAGGCGCCCAACTAGCACAGATACGCAGTATTTT. Residues: CASSVGFGRRPTSTDTQYF.

This clonotype was seen repeatedly, ten times or more. The chain links TRBV20-1 to TRBJ2-7; 12 positions match TRBD2. V was clipped by 4 bases and J by 0 bases; unmatched bases: 1. The CDR3 consists of 14 residues. Germline values: CDR1 DFQATT, CDR2 SNEGSKA (reference sequence). CDR3 protein: CSAKTSGSSYEQYF. The CDR3 DNA reads as TGCAGTGCTAAGACTAGCGGGAGCTCCTACGAGCAGTACTTC.

The table lists this clonotype with many counts. V usage is TRBV20-1 and J usage is TRBJ2-1, with 14 bases identical to TRBD2. The length of the CDR3 is 20 residues. J lost 7 bases, V lost 5 bases, and 22 bases had no gene match. Germline V gene data show CDR1 as DFQATT and CDR2 as SNEGSKA (reference sequence). CDR3 in DNA: TGCAGTGCTTATTATCTACCCGGGACTAGCGGGAGCACCCACTGGAATGAGCAGTTCTTC. It codes for CSAYYLPGTSGSTHWNEQFF.

The chain carries TRBV11-2 and TRBJ1-3; TRBD1 might be the D (5 bases). Looked up from germline, CDR1 is SGHAT and CDR2 is FQNNGV. Trimming took 5 bases from V and 1 from J, leaving 12 bases between them. CDR3 size: 15 residues. In nucleotides, the CDR3 is TGTGCCAGCAGCCGAATTAGGGGTTCTGGAAACACCATATATTTT. This gives the protein CASSRIRGSGNTIYF.

The table lists this clonotype with many counts. The CDR3 DNA is TGTGCCAGCAGCTTAGGGGAAGGGGGTCGGCTCAATGAGCAGTTCTTC. Translating gives CASSLGEGGRLNEQFF. The rearrangement joins TRBV11-2 to TRBJ2-1; TRBD1 is a possible D gene (6 bases). CDR1 and CDR2 from the germline V gene are SGHAT and FQNNGV. Trimming stripped 1 base from V and 6 bases from J, with 16 bases between. This CDR3 comprises 16 residues. The variable domain in full, with the rest retrieved from reference TRBV11-2 and TRBJ2-1, is EAGVAQSPRYKIIEKRQSVAFWCNPISGHATLYWYQQILGQGPKLLIQFQNNGVVDDSQLPKDRFSAERLKGVDSTLKIQPAKLEDSAVYLCASSLGEGGRLNEQFFGPGTRLTVL.

This clonotype was observed many times. The chain joins TRBV11-2 to TRBJ2-6; the D gene is possibly TRBD1 (6 bases). This CDR3 region has 15 residues. The germline V gene has CDR1 SGHAT and CDR2 FQNNGV. V lost 5 bases to trimming and J lost 2 bases, with 10 bases between them. The CDR3 nucleotides are TGTGCCAGCAGCCTACAGGGTCCTGGGGCCAACGTCCTGACTTTC. Translating it yields CASSLQGPGANVLTF.

This clonotype has at least ten counts. The chain carries TRBV29-1 and TRBJ2-7; perhaps D is TRBD1 or TRBD2 (5 bases each). Trimming left V 7 bases short and J 3 bases short, with 16 bases between. Per the germline V gene, CDR1 is SQVTM and CDR2 is ANQGSEA. This CDR3 has 13 residues. CDR3 protein: CSASWGMNYEQYF. DNA for the CDR3: TGCAGCGCCTCGTGGGGGATGAACTACGAGCAGTACTTC.

This clonotype was found many times. The chain links TRBV20-1 to TRBJ2-7; 7 positions match TRBD1. CDR3 length: 15 residues. Trimming took 6 bases from V and 1 from J; bases not matched to a gene: 12. Germline CDR1 DFQATT, CDR2 SNEGSKA (reference sequence). CDR3 sequence reads: CSAPIPSGGSYEQYF. The CDR3 nucleotides read TGCAGTGCACCGATCCCTTCAGGGGGATCCTACGAGCAGTACTTC.

This clonotype was recorded at least ten times. This sequence joins TRBV6-2 or TRBV6-3 and TRBJ2-1, with D maybe TRBD2 (5 bases). In germline, CDR1 is MNHEY, CDR2 SVGEGT. The CDR3 runs to 14 residues. Trimming took off 7 bases at V and 8 bases at J, with 18 bases between the two ends. The CDR3 here is CASTPVAKGHEQFF. CDR3 DNA: TGTGCCAGCACGCCAGTAGCGAAGGGCCATGAGCAGTTCTTC.

This clonotype was seen repeatedly, ten times or more. J is TRBJ2-1 and V is TRBV12-5; 14 bases are a match to TRBD2. V shed 5 bases, J shed 8 bases, and the junction held 5 bases outside the gene matches. CDR1 is LGHNT and CDR2 is FRNRAP in the germline V gene. This CDR3 contains 15 residues. The CDR3 bases are TGTGCTAGTGGTCCCGGGACTAGCGGGAGCTATGAGCAGTTCTTC. Encoded protein: CASGPGTSGSYEQFF.

The sample holds many counts of this clonotype. The gene calls are TRBV29-1 and TRBJ2-2, with TRBD2 as a possible D gene (6 bases). CDR3 length: 14 residues. Germline lookup yields CDR1 SQVTM and CDR2 ANQGSEA. The ends were cut back, 8 bases at V and 3 bases at J, with 16 bases in the middle. The CDR3 nucleotides are TGCAGCATGACGCCGGGGGTGGACACCGGGGAGCTGTTTTTT. Translation: CSMTPGVDTGELFF.